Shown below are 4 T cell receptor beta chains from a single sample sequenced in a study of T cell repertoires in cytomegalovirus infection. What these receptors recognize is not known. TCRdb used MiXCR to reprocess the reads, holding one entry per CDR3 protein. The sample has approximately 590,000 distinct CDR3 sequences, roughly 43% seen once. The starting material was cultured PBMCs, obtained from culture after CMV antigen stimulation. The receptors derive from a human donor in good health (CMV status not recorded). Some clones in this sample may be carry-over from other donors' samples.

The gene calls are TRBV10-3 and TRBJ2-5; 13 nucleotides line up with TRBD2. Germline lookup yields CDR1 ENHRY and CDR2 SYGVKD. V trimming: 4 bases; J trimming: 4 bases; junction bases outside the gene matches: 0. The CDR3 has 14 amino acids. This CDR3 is CAISGTSGGETQYF. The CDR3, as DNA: TGTGCCATCAGTGGGACTAGCGGGGGAGAGACCCAGTACTTC.

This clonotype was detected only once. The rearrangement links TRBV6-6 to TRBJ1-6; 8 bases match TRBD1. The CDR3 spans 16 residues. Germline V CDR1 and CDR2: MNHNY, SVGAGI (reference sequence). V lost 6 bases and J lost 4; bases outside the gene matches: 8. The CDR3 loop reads CASSGQGSLYNSPLHF. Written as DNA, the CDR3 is TGTGCCAGCAGCGGACAGGGATCTTTATATAATTCACCCCTCCACTTT.

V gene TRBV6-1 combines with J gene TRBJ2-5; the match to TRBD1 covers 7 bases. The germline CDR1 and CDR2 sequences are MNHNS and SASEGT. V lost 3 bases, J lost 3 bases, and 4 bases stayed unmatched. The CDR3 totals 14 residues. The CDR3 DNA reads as TGTGCCAGCAGTGAGAACAGGGGCGAAGAGACCCAGTACTTC. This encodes CASSENRGEETQYF.

The DNA of the CDR3 is TGTGCCACTTTCCCAGGGGTTGGGGGACTGGATGGCTACACCTTC. Protein: CATFPGVGGLDGYTF. This chain connects TRBV15 to TRBJ1-2; weak D call: TRBD1 (6 bases). Trimming stripped 9 bases from V and 6 bases from J, with 23 bases between. Per the germline V gene, CDR1 is LNHNV and CDR2 is YYDKDF (reference sequence). There are 15 residues in the CDR3. The full variable domain, its missing parts supplied by reference TRBV15 and TRBJ1-2, is DAMVIQNPRYQVTQFGKPVTLSCSQTLNHNVMYWYQQKSSQAPKLLFHYYDKDFNNEADTPDNFQSRRPNTSFCFLDIRSPGLGDTAMYLCATFPGVGGLDGYTFGSGTRLTVV.